The 29 T cell receptor beta chains below were found in one sample sequenced in a study of blood T cell repertoires in COVID-19 (dated by TCRdb to between 2020 and 2021). The protocol used for the library was the immunoSEQ multiplex PCR assay. This immuneACCESS table, as held by TCRdb, lists in-frame sequences with V and J called but not all clones. Of the missing ones, under half trace to an unresolved V gene in checked studies; the others have no known cause. The sample contains approximately 150,000 clones, around 90% of them found a single time. The ten largest clones represent 1.5% to 2% of the sample. Sequencing was done on a sample of peripheral blood. These receptors originate from a human donor in a cohort sampled during active COVID-19.

This sequence joins TRBV5-1 and TRBJ2-1, with TRBD2 matching 10 bases. The CDR3 sequence is 16 residues long. CDR1 and CDR2 from the germline V gene are SGHRS and YFSETQ. V lost 2 bases, J lost 0 bases, and 2 bases stayed unmatched. The CDR3: CASSLAGGSSYNEQFF. The DNA of the CDR3 is TGCGCCAGCAGCTTAGCGGGGGGGAGCTCCTACAATGAGCAGTTCTTC.

The chain joins TRBV2 to TRBJ1-6; D perhaps matches TRBD1 (5 bases). CDR3 length: 12 residues. Germline V gene sequence: CDR1 SNHLY, CDR2 FYNNEI. With 6 bases removed from V and 13 bases from J, the gap between germline ends came to 13 bases. The CDR3 here is CASRTDTGPLHF. DNA for the CDR3: TGTGCCAGCAGGACGGACACCGGCCCCCTCCACTTT.

V is TRBV5-1 and J is TRBJ1-2, with D perhaps matching TRBD1 (5 bases). The V gene's germline CDR1 is SGHRS and CDR2 YFSETQ. This CDR3 is built from 11 residues. Trimming removed 4 bases at V and 10 bases at J, with 11 bases between. The CDR3 DNA follows: TGCGCCAGCAGCGCAAGCAGGGACTACACCTTC. The encoded protein is CASSASRDYTF.

The J gene is TRBJ2-1, the V gene TRBV5-1, with D perhaps matching TRBD2 (7 bases). This CDR3 spans 21 amino acids. CDR1 is SGHRS, CDR2 YFSETQ, per germline. Trimming removed 4 bases at V and 0 bases at J, with 29 bases between. The CDR3 DNA follows: TGCGCCAGCAGCCGCTCCTTGGGGGCTTCGCGGGGGACTGGCTCCTACAATGAGCAGTTCTTC. It codes for CASSRSLGASRGTGSYNEQFF.

The chain links TRBV5-1 to TRBJ1-1; no clear D gene. Trimming left V 2 bases short and J 8 bases short, with 13 bases between. CDR3 size: 13 residues. Germline-derived CDR1 and CDR2 are SGHRS and YFSETQ. CDR3 region: CASSFIEGREAFF. CDR3 sequence (DNA): TGCGCCAGCAGCTTCATAGAGGGCCGAGAAGCTTTCTTT.

A single count supports this clone. The chain couples TRBV13 to TRBJ1-2; TRBD1 matches at 7 bases. Germline CDR1 PRHDT, CDR2 FYEKMQ (reference sequence). The CDR3 is 15 amino acids. The ends lost 3 bases at V and 4 bases at J; junction bases unmatched: 8. CDR3 bases: TGTGCCAGCAGCTTCCACGCGGACAGGAGCTATGGCTACACCTTC. It yields the protein CASSFHADRSYGYTF.

This chain joins TRBV4-3 and TRBJ1-4; the D gene is possibly TRBD1 (6 bases). The CDR3 totals 15 residues. The germline V gene encodes CDR1 LGHNA and CDR2 YSLEER. V dropped 0 bases and J dropped 11 bases, with 16 bases sitting between them. CDR3 DNA sequence: TGCGCCAGCAGCCAAGATGACCTGATGGGGGCTAAACTGTTTTTT. It codes for CASSQDDLMGAKLFF.

This chain connects TRBV7-2 to TRBJ2-1; 8 bases are a match to TRBD2. This CDR3 contains 15 residues. Germline V gene sequence: CDR1 SGHTA, CDR2 FQGNSA. The ends lost 2 bases at V and 2 bases at J; junction bases unmatched: 2. The DNA for the CDR3 is TGTGCCAGCAGCTTATCGGGGGGGACCTACAATGAGCAGTTCTTC. The encoded protein is CASSLSGGTYNEQFF.

The chain recombines TRBV10-1 with TRBJ1-3, with 9 bases matching TRBD1. From germline, CDR1 is WNHNN and CDR2 SYGVQD (reference sequence). J gave up 5 bases and V 2 bases, and 4 bases lay outside the gene matches. This CDR3 is built from 15 residues. In nucleotides, the CDR3 is TGCGCCAGCAGTGAGGGGACAGGGAACCGAAACACCATATATTTT. This encodes CASSEGTGNRNTIYF.

V usage is TRBV5-6 and J usage is TRBJ1-2; D not certain. Trimming pared 1 base from V and 4 bases from J, leaving 17 bases between. The CDR3 length is 16 residues. The germline V gene encodes CDR1 SGHDT and CDR2 YYEEEE. CDR3 residues: CASSLRRTDFTYGYTF. The CDR3 DNA reads TGTGCCAGCAGCTTGCGGAGGACTGATTTCACCTATGGCTACACCTTC.

This chain uses TRBV9 with TRBJ2-1; D is unclear. The V end lost 0 bases, the J end lost 0 bases, and 7 bases lay between the germline ends. Germline CDR1 and CDR2: SGDLS and YYNGEE. This CDR3 spans 15 amino acids. CDR3 bases: TGTGCCAGCAGCGTAGAAGCGAACTCCTACAATGAGCAGTTCTTC. This gives the protein CASSVEANSYNEQFF.

DNA of the CDR3: TGTGCCAGCAGTGAGGAGGGGCCCGGCTATGGCTACACCTTC. Translation: CASSEEGPGYGYTF. The rearrangement links TRBV25-1 to TRBJ1-2; D is possibly TRBD1 (5 bases). There are 14 residues in the CDR3. Germline CDR1 reads MGHDK; CDR2 reads SYGVNS. V was cut by 3 bases and J by 4 bases, with 12 bases left in between.

In its sample, this clone is medium-sized. The same CDR3 is also encoded by other DNA sequences in this sample. This rearrangement joins TRBV9 to TRBJ2-3; a possible D gene is TRBD2 (5 bases). CDR3 length equals 15 residues. Per germline, CDR1 SGDLS and CDR2 YYNGEE. V was clipped by 0 bases and J by 1 base, with 9 bases between them. The CDR3 loop is CASSVDGVRTDTQYF. CDR3 in DNA: TGTGCCAGCAGCGTAGACGGGGTGCGCACAGATACGCAGTATTTT.

The chain joins TRBV2 to TRBJ1-1; D remains ambiguous. CDR3 length: 14 amino acids. The germline gives CDR1 SNHLY, CDR2 FYNNEI. Trimming shortened V by 3 bases and J by 4 bases, and 12 bases separated the two germline ends. CDR3 DNA sequence: TGTGCCAGCAGTGATTCGGGGTTGGCCACTGAAGCTTTCTTT. It is translated as CASSDSGLATEAFF.

V is TRBV5-1 and J is TRBJ2-1; the match to TRBD1 covers 8 bases. This CDR3 region has 15 residues. The junction had 4 bases not matched to a gene; V was cut back by 4 bases and J by 1 base. Germline V lookup: CDR1 SGHRS, CDR2 YFSETQ. The CDR3 loop reads CASSETGGSYNEQFF. CDR3 coding DNA: TGCGCCAGCAGCGAAACAGGGGGATCCTACAATGAGCAGTTCTTC.

In this sample, this clone turned up once. The chain couples TRBV19 to TRBJ2-6; D is undetermined. CDR3 size: 16 residues. Trimming stripped 2 bases from V and 0 bases from J, with 8 bases between. Per germline, CDR1 LNHDA and CDR2 SQIVND (reference sequence). In DNA, the CDR3 is TGTGCCAGTAGTATAAACGGTGGCTCTGGGGCCAACGTCCTGACTTTC. It is translated as CASSINGGSGANVLTF.

The rearrangement uses TRBV7-2 and TRBJ2-3, with 13 bases identical to TRBD2. The V gene end was trimmed by 5 bases and the J gene end by 2 bases; junction bases not matched to a gene: 7. The CDR3 has 17 residues. Germline-derived CDR1 and CDR2 are SGHTA and FQGNSA. CDR3 sequence reads: CASSAQGLAGFTDTQYF. CDR3 DNA sequence: TGTGCCAGCAGCGCACAGGGACTAGCGGGGTTCACAGATACGCAGTATTTT.

This clone was detected a few times. V usage is TRBV7-2 and J usage is TRBJ2-2; 7 bases line up with TRBD2. Germline-derived CDR1 and CDR2 are SGHTA and FQGNSA. Trimming removed 0 bases from V and 6 bases from J; junction bases left unmatched: 7. This CDR3 region has 16 residues. CDR3 nucleotides: TGTGCCAGCAGCTTAGCAGTTCGGGGGGACCCCGGGGAGCTGTTTTTT. The encoded protein is CASSLAVRGDPGELFF.

The genes are TRBV24-1 and TRBJ2-1; possibly TRBD1 for D (5 bases). Germline V gene lookup returns CDR1 KGHDR and CDR2 SFDVKD. Between the trimmed V and J ends, which lost 1 base and 6 bases, there was a span of 12 bases. The CDR3 extends over 15 amino acids. The chain's CDR3 is CATSDFRATGNEQFF. Written as DNA, the CDR3 is TGTGCCACCAGTGATTTCAGGGCAACGGGCAATGAGCAGTTCTTC.

The chain employs TRBV29-1 and TRBJ2-7; possible D gene TRBD1, 6 bases. The CDR3 consists of 12 residues. Per the germline V gene, CDR1 is SQVTM and CDR2 is ANQGSEA. V lost 6 bases, J lost 1 base, and 10 bases lay in between. In nucleotides, the CDR3 is TGCAGCGTCTACGGACAGTCCTACGAGCAGTACTTC. It translates to CSVYGQSYEQYF.

The rearrangement links TRBV3-1 (or the pseudogene TRBV3-2) to TRBJ2-3; TRBD2 might be the D (7 bases). This CDR3 is built from 12 residues. Germline V CDR1 and CDR2: LGHDT, YNNKEL (reference sequence). V lost 3 bases and J lost 13, with 14 bases in between. CDR3 loop: CASSQSGTREYF. As DNA, the CDR3 is TGTGCCAGCAGCCAGAGCGGGACACGTGAGTATTTT.

This clone was counted a few times. The sample carries other DNA sequences with the same CDR3. The chain is built from TRBV5-1 and TRBJ2-3; TRBD1 might be the D (6 bases). Germline values: CDR1 SGHRS, CDR2 YFSETQ. Trimming shortened V by 2 bases and J by 1 base, and 8 bases separated the two germline ends. This CDR3 spans 14 amino acids. CDR3 nucleotide sequence: TGCGCCAGCAGCTTACAGGGCGGCACAGATACGCAGTATTTT. This gives the protein CASSLQGGTDTQYF.

The chain couples TRBV19 to TRBJ2-2; maybe TRBD1 (5 bases). Deletions cut 1 base from V and 6 bases from J, with 9 bases between. Germline V gene data show CDR1 as LNHDA and CDR2 as SQIVND (reference sequence). The CDR3 runs 14 residues. The CDR3 region has the DNA TGTGCCAGTAGTATAGTCAGGGCCGCCGGGGAGCTGTTTTTT. Protein sequence: CASSIVRAAGELFF. Complete variable domain (other parts from reference TRBV19 and TRBJ2-2): DGGITQSPKYLFRKEGQNVTLSCEQNLNHDAMYWYRQDPGQGLRLIYYSQIVNDFQKGDIAEGYSVSREKKESFPLTVTSAQKNPTAFYLCASSIVRAAGELFFGEGSRLTVL.

CDR3 residues: CAWSVQGALGGYTF. Written as DNA, the CDR3 is TGTGCCTGGAGTGTACAGGGGGCTTTGGGTGGCTACACCTTC. The V call is TRBV30, the J call TRBJ1-2; 9 bases map to TRBD1. Trimming at V came to 0 bases and at J to 7 bases, leaving 6 bases not matched to a gene. CDR3 size: 14 residues. Germline loops: CDR1 GTSNPN, CDR2 SVGIG (reference sequence).

This clone came up once. The chain joins TRBV4-3 to TRBJ2-3; D is unresolved. Germline CDR1 and CDR2: LGHNA and YSLEER. There are 15 residues in the CDR3. Trimming took off 0 bases at V and 2 bases at J, with 9 bases between the two ends. CDR3 DNA: TGCGCCAGCAGCCAAGATGTCGCTACCACAGATACGCAGTATTTT. It specifies CASSQDVATTDTQYF.

The chain uses TRBV11-2 and TRBJ1-1; D is undetermined. Germline V gene data show CDR1 as SGHAT and CDR2 as FQNNGV. This CDR3 is built from 15 residues. Deletions cut 1 base from V and 4 bases from J, with 13 bases between. The CDR3: CASSLVGLSGTEAFF. The CDR3 DNA sequence: TGTGCCAGCAGCTTAGTCGGTCTCTCTGGCACTGAAGCTTTCTTT.

This clone is a singleton in its sample. The genes are TRBV5-4 and TRBJ1-1; 12 nucleotides line up with TRBD1. Germline assignment: CDR1 SGHNT and CDR2 YYREEE (reference sequence). J was trimmed by 4 bases and V by 0 bases; bases with no gene match: 10. The CDR3 loop spans 18 amino acids. The CDR3 protein is CASSLGSGTGGRGTEAFF. CDR3 coding DNA: TGTGCCAGCAGCTTGGGATCTGGGACAGGGGGCCGTGGCACTGAAGCTTTCTTT.

This clone was found once. The chain uses TRBV9 and TRBJ2-7, with 8 bases fitting TRBD1. V gave up 0 bases and J gave up 5 bases; unmatched junction bases: 4. Per germline, CDR1 SGDLS and CDR2 YYNGEE. This CDR3 comprises 14 residues. The CDR3: CASSVGTGSHEQYF. CDR3 nucleotides: TGTGCCAGCAGCGTAGGGACAGGGAGCCACGAGCAGTACTTC.

The rearrangement joins TRBV12-3 or TRBV12-4 to TRBJ1-2; the match to TRBD1 covers 9 bases. The CDR3 loop spans 13 amino acids. V lost 6 bases, J lost 3 bases, and 2 bases stayed unmatched. This CDR3 is CASRRQGDYGYTF. In DNA, the CDR3 is TGTGCCAGCAGGAGACAGGGGGACTATGGCTACACCTTC.